The 27 T cell receptor beta chains presented below share a single source sample, sequenced in a study of a mutant IDH1 vaccine in newly diagnosed glioma. The time point denotes: week 11, during vaccination. Mutant IDH1 20-mer peptide, at 300 ug, made up each vaccine dose, with topical imiquimod. Their recognized antigens are unknown. The method was immunoSEQ multiplex PCR; TCRdb's version includes in-frame clones alone and lacks a portion of them. Among more than 55,000 clones listed, less than 85% were seen once. The specimen comprised PBMCs, sampled from a glioma patient whose treatment included an IDH1 peptide vaccine. These receptors were collected from a man aged 30 to 45 with glioma.

There are a few counts of this clone. The gene calls are TRBV18 and TRBJ2-7, with D tentatively TRBD1 or TRBD2 (5 bases each). The V gene lost 4 bases and the J gene lost 3 bases, with 16 bases spanning the gap. Germline lookup yields CDR1 KGHSH and CDR2 LQKENI. The CDR3 spans 15 residues. The DNA of the CDR3 is TGTGCCAGCTCACTGCATCCGGGACCCGTCTACGAGCAGTACTTC. Its protein is CASSLHPGPVYEQYF.

The chain employs TRBV4-2 and TRBJ1-2, with 7 nucleotides matching TRBD1. The CDR3 runs 16 residues. The germline V gene encodes CDR1 LGHNA and CDR2 YNFKEQ. Trimming cost V 0 bases and J 4 bases; bases outside gene matches: 8. The CDR3 spells CASSQDLAGGGYGYTF. CDR3 sequence (DNA): TGTGCCAGCAGCCAAGATCTGGCAGGGGGTGGCTATGGCTACACCTTC.

The gene calls are TRBV4-1 and TRBJ2-7, with TRBD1 matching 8 bases. The CDR3 is 15 amino acids. The germline V gene encodes CDR1 MGHRA and CDR2 YSYEKL. Trimming cost V 4 bases and J 6 bases; bases outside gene matches: 11. CDR3 in amino acids: CASSLGQGSLREQYF. The CDR3 DNA reads as TGCGCCAGCAGCCTAGGACAGGGAAGTCTTCGCGAGCAGTACTTC.

Only a few counts were recorded for this clone. The chain has TRBV30 and TRBJ1-1; D gene unclear. Germline V lookup: CDR1 GTSNPN, CDR2 SVGIG (reference sequence). CDR3 length equals 14 residues. The V gene lost 2 bases and the J gene lost 6 bases, with 16 bases spanning the gap. The CDR3 coding sequence is TGTGCCTGGAGTTACCTCAGCCCGGAGTCTGAAGCTTTCTTT. As protein: CAWSYLSPESEAFF.

The DNA for the CDR3 is TGTGCCAGCAGCCCCCGAGTCCGGGAGGGCCAGGAGACCCAGTACTTC. It encodes CASSPRVREGQETQYF. This chain joins TRBV7-9 and TRBJ2-5, with TRBD2 matching 8 bases. V gave up 5 bases and J gave up 5 bases; unmatched junction bases: 13. Germline V gene data show CDR1 as SEHNR and CDR2 as FQNEAQ (reference sequence). The CDR3 is 16 amino acids.

This clone was seen only once. This chain connects TRBV7-7 to TRBJ2-5; perhaps TRBD1 as D (6 bases). The CDR3 sequence is 13 residues long. Germline CDR1 and CDR2: SSHAT and FNYEAQ (reference sequence). The germline V and J ends were trimmed by 6 bases and 2 bases, with 10 bases remaining between them. In DNA, the CDR3 is TGTGCCAGCAGTCTAGACAGGCAAGAGACCCAGTACTTC. Residues: CASSLDRQETQYF. Supplemented by reference TRBV7-7 and TRBJ2-5, the full variable domain reads GAGVSQSPRYKVTKRGQDVTLRCDPISSHATLYWYQQALGQGPEFLTYFNYEAQPDKSGLPSDRFSAERPEGSISTLTIQRTEQRDSAMYRCASSLDRQETQYFGPGTRLLVL.

The chain employs TRBV5-6 and TRBJ1-2, with 10 bases that match TRBD1. This CDR3 has 14 amino acids. The V and J ends lost 0 bases and 7 bases, in that order; junction bases with no gene match: 3. The germline V gene encodes CDR1 SGHDT and CDR2 YYEEEE. The CDR3 sequence is CASSLARTGGGYTF. The CDR3 DNA is TGTGCCAGCAGCTTGGCCCGGACAGGGGGTGGCTACACCTTC.

This chain links TRBV5-6 with TRBJ1-3; D remains ambiguous. The CDR3 extends over 17 amino acids. Germline assignment: CDR1 SGHDT and CDR2 YYEEEE. V lost 4 bases and J 0 bases, leaving 17 bases between the germline ends. The CDR3 is CASSPRVPRDSGNTIYF. Here the CDR3 DNA reads TGTGCCAGCAGCCCAAGAGTCCCACGTGACTCTGGAAACACCATATATTTT. Variable domain in full (rest from reference TRBV5-6 and TRBJ1-3): DAGVTQSPTHLIKTRGQQVTLRCSPKSGHDTVSWYQQALGQGPQFIFQYYEEEERQRGNFPDRFSGHQFPNYSSELNVNALLLGDSALYLCASSPRVPRDSGNTIYFGEGSWLTVV.

This clone has just one count. The chain links TRBV6-5 to TRBJ2-1, with 11 bases that match TRBD2. J lost 7 bases, V lost 11 bases, and 10 bases had no gene match. Germline-derived CDR1 and CDR2 are MNHEY and SVGAGI. The CDR3 sequence is 14 residues long. This chain's CDR3 is CAVRPSGRRNEQFF. The DNA for the CDR3 is TGTGCCGTCCGGCCTAGCGGGAGGCGAAATGAGCAGTTCTTC.

The chain employs TRBV28 and TRBJ1-1; D not resolved. There are 14 residues in the CDR3. V gave up 6 bases and J gave up 5 bases, with 16 bases separating them. Germline CDR1 and CDR2: MDHEN and SYDVKM. The CDR3 loop reads CASRLGEGRTEAFF. The CDR3 DNA follows: TGTGCCAGCAGACTCGGCGAGGGAAGAACTGAAGCTTTCTTT.

This clone was seen a few times. This chain connects TRBV28 to TRBJ1-1; D remains ambiguous. CDR3 length: 12 residues. Germline-derived CDR1 and CDR2 are MDHEN and SYDVKM. The CDR3 DNA reads as TGTGCTTCTGCGTCGGGGAACACTGAAGCTTTCTTT. It specifies CASASGNTEAFF.

The J gene is TRBJ2-2, the V gene TRBV7-6; 12 bases match TRBD2. This CDR3 spans 16 amino acids. The junction had 3 bases not matched to a gene; V was cut back by 6 bases and J by 1 base. Per germline, CDR1 SGHVS and CDR2 FNYEAQ. Here the CDR3 DNA reads TGTGCCAGCAGGAAGACTAGCGGGGGGAACACCGGGGAGCTGTTTTTT. This gives the protein CASRKTSGGNTGELFF.

The chain couples TRBV5-5 to TRBJ2-5; maybe TRBD2 (5 bases). The V gene lost 4 bases and the J gene lost 2 bases, with 15 bases spanning the gap. CDR1 is SGHKS and CDR2 is YYEKEE in the germline V gene (reference sequence). This CDR3 region has 15 residues. This CDR3 reads CASSPFRGQQETQYF. CDR3 sequence (DNA): TGTGCCAGCAGCCCCTTCCGGGGTCAACAAGAGACCCAGTACTTC.

The chain recombines TRBV5-1 with TRBJ2-5, with 8 bases lining up with TRBD1. The ends lost 4 bases at V and 2 bases at J; junction bases unmatched: 7. CDR1 SGHRS and CDR2 YFSETQ come from the germline V gene. The CDR3 is made up of 15 amino acids. Written as DNA, the CDR3 is TGCGCCAGCAGCGTGGAAGGACAGGGACAAGAGACCCAGTACTTC. Amino acids: CASSVEGQGQETQYF.

This clone was seen just once. V gene TRBV12-5 combines with J gene TRBJ1-2; 7 positions match TRBD1. Per the germline V gene, CDR1 is LGHNT and CDR2 is FRNRAP. CDR3 length: 13 amino acids. V gave up 7 bases and J gave up 1 base; unmatched junction bases: 3. This chain's CDR3 is CASARDSNYGYTF. DNA of the CDR3: TGTGCTAGTGCCCGGGACAGTAACTATGGCTACACCTTC.

This rearrangement joins TRBV5-1 to TRBJ2-2; D perhaps matches TRBD2 (7 bases). The germline gives CDR1 SGHRS, CDR2 YFSETQ. CDR3 length equals 15 residues. Trimming pared 5 bases from V and 2 bases from J, leaving 13 bases between. DNA of the CDR3: TGCGCCAGCAGGCCCCCGGGGGGCAACACCGGGGAGCTGTTTTTT. Encoded protein: CASRPPGGNTGELFF.

CDR3 nucleotides: TGTGCCAGCAGCTTAGAAGGGGTACAGTCCAATGAGCAGTTCTTC. This translates into CASSLEGVQSNEQFF. The chain joins TRBV11-2 to TRBJ2-1; a weak D match, TRBD1 (5 bases). V lost 0 bases to trimming and J lost 6 bases, with 12 bases between them. The CDR3 has 15 amino acids. Germline V gene data show CDR1 as SGHAT and CDR2 as FQNNGV.

The J gene is TRBJ2-3, the V gene TRBV5-4, with 8 bases fitting TRBD2. The germline V gene has CDR1 SGHNT and CDR2 YYREEE (reference sequence). The CDR3 spans 14 residues. Trimming removed 3 bases from V and 5 bases from J; junction bases left unmatched: 5. CDR3 nucleotide sequence: TGTGCCAGCAGCTGGGCGGGGGGAGGAGATACGCAGTATTTT. Translated: CASSWAGGGDTQYF.

V and J are TRBV30 and TRBJ1-5; no clear D gene. The CDR3 totals 14 residues. The germline V gene encodes CDR1 GTSNPN and CDR2 SVGIG (reference sequence). Trimming left V 2 bases short and J 6 bases short, with 14 bases between. CDR3 sequence reads: CAWSYWGGGQPQHF. CDR3 sequence (DNA): TGTGCCTGGAGTTACTGGGGAGGAGGTCAGCCCCAGCATTTT.

The rearrangement joins TRBV18 to TRBJ2-4; TRBD2 is a possible D gene (6 bases). The CDR3 has 14 residues. Trimming took off 3 bases at V and 1 base at J, with 7 bases between the two ends. Germline assignment: CDR1 KGHSH and CDR2 LQKENI. CDR3 region: CASSPAGAKNIQYF. The DNA of the CDR3 is TGTGCCAGCTCACCGGCGGGGGCCAAAAACATTCAGTACTTC.

The chain employs TRBV7-9 and TRBJ1-1; 8 nucleotides agree with TRBD1. Trimming at V came to 5 bases and at J to 1 base, leaving 6 bases not matched to a gene. Germline values: CDR1 SEHNR, CDR2 FQNEAQ (reference sequence). The CDR3 extends over 15 amino acids. This CDR3 is CASSQRTGPNTEAFF. DNA of the CDR3: TGTGCCAGCAGCCAACGGACAGGGCCGAACACTGAAGCTTTCTTT.

The rearrangement joins TRBV7-3 to TRBJ1-1; 7 nucleotides line up with TRBD1. The CDR3 is 15 amino acids. Germline CDR1 and CDR2: SGHTA and FQGTGA. V was clipped by 4 bases and J by 2 bases; unmatched bases: 7. CDR3 loop: CASSSGTVLNTEAFF. DNA for the CDR3: TGTGCCAGCAGCTCGGGGACAGTTTTAAACACTGAAGCTTTCTTT.

The gene calls are TRBV13 and TRBJ1-4, with TRBD1 identical over 8 bases. Unmatched junction bases numbered 15, after V lost 5 bases and J lost 10 bases. This CDR3 has 16 residues. Germline CDR1 and CDR2: PRHDT and FYEKMQ (reference sequence). The CDR3: CASSENAWDRSGKLFF. The CDR3 DNA follows: TGTGCCAGCAGCGAGAACGCCTGGGACAGGTCGGGAAAACTGTTTTTT.

This clone was found a few times. The chain uses TRBV28 and TRBJ1-1; tentative D call: TRBD1 (5 bases). Trimming pared 2 bases from V and 4 bases from J, leaving 11 bases between. The CDR3 length is 14 residues. The germline gives CDR1 MDHEN, CDR2 SYDVKM. As DNA, the CDR3 is TGTGCCAGCAGTTTAGGGGGGGATGGCACTGAAGCTTTCTTT. Protein: CASSLGGDGTEAFF.

The J gene is TRBJ2-1, the V gene TRBV7-9; no reliable D call. The CDR3 consists of 17 residues. Trimming left V 2 bases short and J 4 bases short, with 18 bases between. CDR1 and CDR2 (germline): SEHNR, FQNEAQ (reference sequence). This CDR3 is CASSLSSGSSPYNEQFF. The CDR3 DNA reads TGTGCCAGCAGCTTATCGTCAGGTTCATCCCCATACAATGAGCAGTTCTTC. Full variable domain (rest looked up from reference TRBV7-9 and TRBJ2-1): DTGVSQNPRHKITKRGQNVTFRCDPISEHNRLYWYRQTLGQGPEFLTYFQNEAQLEKSRLLSDRFSAERPKGSFSTLEIQRTEQGDSAMYLCASSLSSGSSPYNEQFFGPGTRLTVL.

The chain has TRBV5-1 and TRBJ1-5; TRBD1 matches 10 bases. Germline V gives CDR1 SGHRS, CDR2 YFSETQ. The junction had 3 bases not matched to a gene; V was cut back by 4 bases and J by 2 bases. This CDR3 is built from 15 residues. The CDR3 DNA reads as TGCGCCAGCAGCCTAGGACAGGGGGGCAATCAGCCCCAGCATTTT. Its protein is CASSLGQGGNQPQHF.

The rearrangement links TRBV5-5 to TRBJ1-1, with a tentative D call TRBD1 (6 bases). Germline V gene sequence: CDR1 SGHKS, CDR2 YYEKEE (reference sequence). V was pared by 5 bases and J by 3 bases, with 11 bases between. The CDR3 extends over 13 amino acids. Here the CDR3 DNA reads TGTGCCAGCAGTCGGGACACCCACACTGAAGCTTTCTTT. This encodes CASSRDTHTEAFF.